Presented here are 6 T cell receptor beta chains from one specimen sequenced in a study of early T cells in non-severe SARS-CoV-2 infection. TCRdb reprocessed the 5' RACE reads with MiXCR, giving one entry per CDR3 protein. The sample contains under 70,000 distinct CDR3 sequences, 7.7% of which appear only once. Sequencing was performed on whole blood, taken at baseline. Receptor source: an adult who was a healthcare worker with PCR-confirmed SARS-CoV-2 infection or an uninfected control (not recorded which).

The chain joins TRBV7-2 to TRBJ2-7, with D perhaps TRBD1 (5 bases). CDR3 length: 12 amino acids. The V gene lost 6 bases and the J gene lost 3 bases, with 9 bases spanning the gap. CDR1 is SGHTA, CDR2 FQGNSA, per germline. Here the CDR3 DNA reads TGTGCCAGCAGGGTAGACAGCTACGAGCAGTACTTC. Translated: CASRVDSYEQYF.

This clonotype was counted a few times. The rearrangement links TRBV7-9 to TRBJ2-7; TRBD1 matches at 8 bases. Germline V gene lookup returns CDR1 SEHNR and CDR2 FQNEAQ (reference sequence). The junction had 4 bases not matched to a gene; V was cut back by 0 bases and J by 6 bases. This CDR3 contains 14 residues. This chain's CDR3 is CASSLAQGASEQYF. The CDR3 coding sequence is TGTGCCAGCAGCTTAGCTCAGGGGGCCAGCGAGCAGTACTTC.

The chain links TRBV4-1 to TRBJ2-7; 7 bases are a match to TRBD2. V lost 0 bases to trimming and J lost 4 bases; unmatched junction nucleotides: 15. The CDR3 is 18 amino acids. The germline V gene has CDR1 MGHRA and CDR2 YSYEKL. CDR3 in amino acids: CASSQDGRENYTKYEQYF. The CDR3 DNA reads TGCGCCAGCAGCCAAGATGGGCGGGAGAACTATACCAAGTACGAGCAGTACTTC.

This clonotype turned up a few times. The CDR3 loop reads CSVGGGFRDTQYF. The CDR3 DNA reads TGCAGCGTTGGAGGAGGGTTTCGAGATACGCAGTATTTT. V gene TRBV29-1 combines with J gene TRBJ2-3; tentative D call: TRBD2 (6 bases). The germline gives CDR1 SQVTM, CDR2 ANQGSEA. V lost 4 bases, J lost 5 bases, and 13 bases lay in between. This CDR3 has 13 amino acids.

This clonotype turned up a few times. The rearrangement links TRBV29-1 to TRBJ1-2; 7 bases line up with TRBD1. V was pared by 1 base and J by 5 bases, with 7 bases of the junction left unmatched. Germline-derived CDR1 and CDR2 are SQVTM and ANQGSEA. There are 14 residues in the CDR3. The CDR3 region is CSVEGRTGIYGYTF. The CDR3 DNA is TGCAGCGTTGAAGGTCGGACAGGTATATATGGCTACACCTTC.

The chain uses TRBV30 and TRBJ1-4, with a possible D match to TRBD1 (5 bases). Germline V gene sequence: CDR1 GTSNPN, CDR2 SVGIG (reference sequence). Trimming took off 2 bases at V and 4 bases at J, with 8 bases between the two ends. This CDR3 has 13 residues. The DNA for the CDR3 is TGTGCCTGGAGTCTGGGGCATAATGAAAAACTGTTTTTT. It specifies CAWSLGHNEKLFF.